These T cell receptor beta chains were read from a single sample in a study of vaccination and CD4 T cells after COVID-19. For these TCRs, the target antigens are not known. TCRdb redid the calling of the PCR reads with MiXCR, one entry per CDR3 protein. The table shows roughly 9,900 distinct CDR3 sequences, with 64% occurring only once. Sequencing was done on a sample of CD4+ T cells from blood, cultured in vitro. The receptors originated from a human donor who had recovered from COVID-19. The CDR3 runs from the conserved cysteine through the conserved F or W. The order of the fields is J gene, D gene, clone size, V gene, CDR3 DNA, CDR3 protein. The D gene is left open where the match is weak. Only some rows state a clone size, as once, few, many or a class for expanded clones.

j_call: TRBJ2-3
d_call: TRBD2
clone_size: -
v_call: TRBV27
cdr3_nt: TGTGCCAGCAGTCGACTAGCGGGGGGGGCAGATACGCAGTATTTT
cdr3_aa: CASSRLAGGADTQYF

j_call: TRBJ2-3
d_call: -
clone_size: -
v_call: TRBV20-1
cdr3_nt: TGCAGTGCTAGGGCCAAGGCGGAAGCGCAGTATTTT
cdr3_aa: CSARAKAEAQYF

j_call: TRBJ1-4
d_call: TRBD1
clone_size: -
v_call: TRBV20-1
cdr3_nt: TGCAGTGCTAGCTCCGGGACAGGGACTAATGAAAAACTGTTTTTT
cdr3_aa: CSASSGTGTNEKLFF

j_call: TRBJ2-7
d_call: -
clone_size: once
v_call: TRBV7-9
cdr3_nt: TGTGCCAGCAGCCCACGGACCCAGCAGTACTTC
cdr3_aa: CASSPRTQQYF

j_call: TRBJ2-4
d_call: TRBD2
clone_size: -
v_call: TRBV7-9
cdr3_nt: TGTGCCAGCAGCCCTAGCGGGACAGACATTCAGTACTTC
cdr3_aa: CASSPSGTDIQYF

j_call: TRBJ1-6
d_call: -
clone_size: -
v_call: TRBV6-1
cdr3_nt: TGTGCCAGCCGGCATACAGGGAGACCTGATAATTCACCCCTCCACTTT
cdr3_aa: CASRHTGRPDNSPLHF

j_call: TRBJ2-5
d_call: -
clone_size: -
v_call: TRBV11-2
cdr3_nt: TGTGCCAGCAGCCAAGGGCGCGGGGCCCAGGGGACCCAGTACTTC
cdr3_aa: CASSQGRGAQGTQYF

j_call: TRBJ1-5
d_call: -
clone_size: -
v_call: TRBV7-3
cdr3_nt: TGTGCCAGCAGCTTGGGCGGGGGGTGGGATCAGCCCCAGCATTTT
cdr3_aa: CASSLGGGWDQPQHF

j_call: TRBJ1-3
d_call: -
clone_size: -
v_call: TRBV6-1
cdr3_nt: TGTGCCAGCAGTGGTTATCTCTCTGGAAACACCATATATTTT
cdr3_aa: CASSGYLSGNTIYF

j_call: TRBJ2-1
d_call: TRBD2
clone_size: -
v_call: TRBV5-4
cdr3_nt: TGTGCCAGCAGCTCGCCACCGGGACTAGCGGGAGGGTCCTACAATGAGCAGTTCTTC
cdr3_aa: CASSSPPGLAGGSYNEQFF

j_call: TRBJ1-5
d_call: -
clone_size: -
v_call: TRBV19
cdr3_nt: TGTGCCAGTAGTACACCGGGACTAACCCCGGGTCAGCCCCAGCATTTT
cdr3_aa: CASSTPGLTPGQPQHF

j_call: TRBJ2-7
d_call: TRBD1
clone_size: medium-sized
v_call: TRBV29-1
cdr3_nt: TGCAGCGTTGAAGCACCGACTCTGGGACAGGGAACCTACGAGCAGTACTTC
cdr3_aa: CSVEAPTLGQGTYEQYF

j_call: TRBJ2-1
d_call: TRBD2
clone_size: -
v_call: TRBV20-1
cdr3_nt: TGCAGTGCTAGCCACCGCGATAGCGGGAGTCCCTACAATGAGCAGTTCTTC
cdr3_aa: CSASHRDSGSPYNEQFF

j_call: TRBJ2-5
d_call: TRBD2
clone_size: few
v_call: TRBV15
cdr3_nt: TGTGCCACCAGCAGAGTTAATAGCGGGGGGTCCAAGGTACAAGAGACCCAGTACTTC
cdr3_aa: CATSRVNSGGSKVQETQYF

j_call: TRBJ1-1
d_call: -
clone_size: -
v_call: TRBV11-3
cdr3_nt: TGTGCCAGCAGCTATTCCGGGACAGAAGCTTTCTTT
cdr3_aa: CASSYSGTEAFF

j_call: TRBJ1-5
d_call: TRBD1
clone_size: -
v_call: TRBV25-1
cdr3_nt: TGTGCCAGCAGTACAGGGGGTAATCAGCCCCAGCATTTT
cdr3_aa: CASSTGGNQPQHF

j_call: TRBJ2-1
d_call: TRBD1
clone_size: -
v_call: TRBV7-6
cdr3_nt: TGTGCCAGCAGCTTAGAGCAGGGGGTCTACAATGAGCAGTTCTTC
cdr3_aa: CASSLEQGVYNEQFF

j_call: TRBJ2-2
d_call: TRBD2
clone_size: few
v_call: TRBV24-1
cdr3_nt: TGTGCCACCAGTGATCTTGGGACTAGCGGGAACACCGGGGAGCTGTTTTTT
cdr3_aa: CATSDLGTSGNTGELFF

j_call: TRBJ2-7
d_call: -
clone_size: once
v_call: TRBV28
cdr3_nt: TGTGCCAGCAGTTCCCCCCGGGGGAGGAGCTCCTACGAGCAGTACTTC
cdr3_aa: CASSSPRGRSSYEQYF

j_call: TRBJ1-1
d_call: -
clone_size: few
v_call: TRBV6-1
cdr3_nt: TGTGCCAGCAGCCTGGGGGATCTGAACACTGAAGCTTTCTTT
cdr3_aa: CASSLGDLNTEAFF

j_call: TRBJ1-1
d_call: -
clone_size: -
v_call: TRBV4-3
cdr3_nt: TGCGCCAGCAGACCCATCCCTGGTATGAACACTGAAGCTTTCTTT
cdr3_aa: CASRPIPGMNTEAFF

j_call: TRBJ2-7
d_call: TRBD1
clone_size: -
v_call: TRBV25-1
cdr3_nt: TGTGCCAGCGGGAGACAGGGTAGGACCGAGCAGTACTTC
cdr3_aa: CASGRQGRTEQYF

j_call: TRBJ1-1
d_call: -
clone_size: -
v_call: TRBV25-1
cdr3_nt: TGTGCCAGCAGTGATGAAGGGGCCTCAGAGAACACTGAAGCTTTCTTT
cdr3_aa: CASSDEGASENTEAFF

j_call: TRBJ1-2
d_call: TRBD1
clone_size: few
v_call: TRBV7-6
cdr3_nt: TGTGCCAGCAGCTCTAGAACCCCGGGACAGTTGACTAACTATGGCTACACCTTC
cdr3_aa: CASSSRTPGQLTNYGYTF

j_call: TRBJ2-7
d_call: -
clone_size: -
v_call: TRBV21-1
cdr3_nt: TGTGCCAGCAGGTCAGCCCCGGGGCCCTACGAGCAGTACTTC
cdr3_aa: CASRSAPGPYEQYF

j_call: TRBJ1-2
d_call: -
clone_size: -
v_call: TRBV7-9
cdr3_nt: TGTGCCAGCACCTCTAAGACAGGAAACTATGGCTACACCTTC
cdr3_aa: CASTSKTGNYGYTF

j_call: TRBJ1-2
d_call: -
clone_size: -
v_call: TRBV20-1
cdr3_nt: TGCAGTGCTAGAAGGGGCAGGGGAAACGATAACTATGGCTACACCTTC
cdr3_aa: CSARRGRGNDNYGYTF